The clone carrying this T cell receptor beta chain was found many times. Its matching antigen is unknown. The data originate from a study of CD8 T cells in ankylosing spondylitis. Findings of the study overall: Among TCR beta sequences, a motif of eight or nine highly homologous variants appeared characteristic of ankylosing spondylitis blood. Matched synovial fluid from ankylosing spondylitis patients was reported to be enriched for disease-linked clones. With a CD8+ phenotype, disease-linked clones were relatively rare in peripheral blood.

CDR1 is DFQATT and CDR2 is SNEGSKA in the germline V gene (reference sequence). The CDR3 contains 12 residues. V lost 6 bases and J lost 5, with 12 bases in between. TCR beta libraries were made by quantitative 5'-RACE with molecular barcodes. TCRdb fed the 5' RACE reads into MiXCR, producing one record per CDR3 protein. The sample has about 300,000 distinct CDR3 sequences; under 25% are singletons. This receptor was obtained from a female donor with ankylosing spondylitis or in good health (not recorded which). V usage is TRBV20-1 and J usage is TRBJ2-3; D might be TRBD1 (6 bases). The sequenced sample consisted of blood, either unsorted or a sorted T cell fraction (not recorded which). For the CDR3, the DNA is TGCAGTGCCCCTGTAGGGGGAGATACGCAGTATTTT. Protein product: CSAPVGGDTQYF.